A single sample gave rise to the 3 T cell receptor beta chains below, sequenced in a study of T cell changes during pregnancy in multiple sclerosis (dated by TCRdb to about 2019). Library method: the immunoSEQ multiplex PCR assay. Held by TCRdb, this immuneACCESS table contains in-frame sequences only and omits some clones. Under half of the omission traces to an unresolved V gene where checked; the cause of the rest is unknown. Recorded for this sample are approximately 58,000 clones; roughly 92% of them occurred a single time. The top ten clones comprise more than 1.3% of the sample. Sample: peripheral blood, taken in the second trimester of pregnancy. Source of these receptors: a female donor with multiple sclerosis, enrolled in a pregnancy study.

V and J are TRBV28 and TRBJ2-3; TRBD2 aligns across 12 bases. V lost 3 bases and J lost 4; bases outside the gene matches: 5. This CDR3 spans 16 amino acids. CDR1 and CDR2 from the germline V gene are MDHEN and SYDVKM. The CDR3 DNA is TGTGCCAGCAGTTTCCTAGCGGGAGGGCCCCCAGATACGCAGTATTTT. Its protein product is CASSFLAGGPPDTQYF.

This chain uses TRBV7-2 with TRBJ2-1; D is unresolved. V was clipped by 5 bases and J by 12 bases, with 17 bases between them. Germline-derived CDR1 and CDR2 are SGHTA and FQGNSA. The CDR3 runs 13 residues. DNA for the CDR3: TGTGCCAGCAGCCCTCCCTCGGCCCGGGTGCAGTTCTTC. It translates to CASSPPSARVQFF.

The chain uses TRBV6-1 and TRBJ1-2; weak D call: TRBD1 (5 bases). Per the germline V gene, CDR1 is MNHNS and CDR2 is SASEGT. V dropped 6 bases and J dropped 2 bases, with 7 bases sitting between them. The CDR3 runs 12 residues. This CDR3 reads CASSQGNYGYTF. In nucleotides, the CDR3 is TGTGCCAGCAGCCAGGGAAACTATGGCTACACCTTC.